The 12 T cell receptor beta chains reported below all come from one sample, sequenced in a study of blood T cell repertoires in COVID-19. Libraries were prepared by immunoSEQ multiplex PCR; TCRdb keeps only in-frame clonotypes and omits some of them. Altogether about 74,000 clones are present, more than 70% being singletons, with the ten largest covering 16%. Material: peripheral blood. These receptors were taken from a man in his 70s with active or convalescent COVID-19.

This chain joins TRBV11-3 and TRBJ1-1; D uncertain. From germline, CDR1 is SGHNT and CDR2 YENEEA. Deletions cut 4 bases from V and 0 bases from J, with 9 bases between. This CDR3 has 14 amino acids. The CDR3 bases are TGTGCCAGCAGCTCGCAAACAATGAACACTGAAGCTTTCTTT. This gives the protein CASSSQTMNTEAFF.

The rearrangement joins TRBV19 to TRBJ2-7; 7 bases line up with TRBD2. Per the germline V gene, CDR1 is LNHDA and CDR2 is SQIVND (reference sequence). The trim removed 6 bases at V and 7 bases at J, leaving 12 bases unmatched. This CDR3 contains 14 residues. As DNA, the CDR3 is TGTGCCAGTAGCCCTGGGGGGGTTTCGGGTGAGCAGTACTTC. It encodes CASSPGGVSGEQYF. The full variable domain, completed using reference TRBV19 and TRBJ2-7, is DGGITQSPKYLFRKEGQNVTLSCEQNLNHDAMYWYRQDPGQGLRLIYYSQIVNDFQKGDIAEGYSVSREKKESFPLTVTSAQKNPTAFYLCASSPGGVSGEQYFGPGTRLTVT.

This clone appeared a single time. The chain joins TRBV29-1 to TRBJ2-3; no clear D gene. Germline CDR1 reads SQVTM; CDR2 reads ANQGSEA. V lost 8 bases to trimming and J lost 6 bases, with 15 bases between them. The CDR3 is made up of 12 amino acids. The CDR3 loop is CSQLSSSDTQYF. Here the CDR3 DNA reads TGCAGCCAGTTGTCCTCCTCGGATACGCAGTATTTT.

The chain recombines TRBV5-1 with TRBJ2-5, with TRBD2 matching over 7 bases. From germline, CDR1 is SGHRS and CDR2 YFSETQ. V lost 7 bases to trimming and J lost 3 bases; unmatched junction nucleotides: 0. The CDR3 consists of 11 residues. Here the CDR3 DNA reads TGCGCCAGCGGGGGGGAAGAGACCCAGTACTTC. It yields the protein CASGGEETQYF.

The J gene is TRBJ2-7, the V gene TRBV9; weak D call: TRBD2 (7 bases). Trimming cost V 3 bases and J 2 bases, with 15 bases left between them. This CDR3 is 15 amino acids long. Germline-derived CDR1 and CDR2 are SGDLS and YYNGEE. CDR3 coding DNA: TGTGCCAGCAGCGGGGGGGGCTCTCAGACCTACGAGCAGTACTTC. This translates into CASSGGGSQTYEQYF.

The chain links TRBV7-7 to TRBJ1-3; D may be TRBD1 (6 bases). From germline, CDR1 is SSHAT and CDR2 FNYEAQ (reference sequence). There are 14 residues in the CDR3. Trimming stripped 5 bases from V and 4 bases from J, with 12 bases between. The chain's CDR3 is CASSPQGFGNTIYF. In nucleotides, the CDR3 is TGTGCCAGCAGCCCACAGGGCTTCGGAAACACCATATATTTT.

The rearrangement joins TRBV10-2 to TRBJ2-5; D not certain. The V and J ends lost 4 bases and 4 bases respectively, with 7 bases between them. CDR1 WSHSY and CDR2 SAAADI come from the germline V gene. CDR3 size: 12 residues. CDR3 protein: CASSGPGETQYF. In DNA form, the CDR3 reads TGCGCCAGCAGTGGGCCAGGAGAGACCCAGTACTTC.

This clone has a count of ten or more. This chain links TRBV6-6 with TRBJ1-2, with TRBD1 identical over 7 bases. CDR1 and CDR2 from the germline V gene are MNHNY and SVGAGI (reference sequence). This CDR3 spans 13 amino acids. Trimming cost V 10 bases and J 2 bases; bases outside gene matches: 7. The CDR3 spells CATRQGSNYGYTF. DNA for the CDR3: TGTGCCACCCGACAGGGATCAAACTATGGCTACACCTTC.

This rearrangement joins TRBV5-1 to TRBJ1-3; 8 positions match TRBD1. Germline V gives CDR1 SGHRS, CDR2 YFSETQ. The CDR3 spans 15 residues. The junction had 4 bases not matched to a gene; V was cut back by 5 bases and J by 0 bases. CDR3 sequence reads: CASSQTGDSGNTIYF. The CDR3 nucleotides read TGCGCCAGCAGTCAGACAGGGGACTCTGGAAACACCATATATTTT.

The gene calls are TRBV6-6 and TRBJ1-2; D is undetermined. This CDR3 has 11 amino acids. Looked up from germline, CDR1 is MNHNY and CDR2 is SVGAGI (reference sequence). Trimming removed 9 bases at V and 8 bases at J, with 13 bases between. For the CDR3, the DNA is TGTGCCAGTACTGGTTTGAGCGGCTACACCTTC. Translating it yields CASTGLSGYTF.

The CDR3 nucleotides are TGCAGTGCTAGTCAAGGAAGGCGGACCGGGGAGCTGTTTTTT. Its protein is CSASQGRRTGELFF. The chain links TRBV20-1 to TRBJ2-2; D remains ambiguous. The CDR3 contains 14 residues. Trimming removed 3 bases from V and 5 bases from J, with 13 bases in between. Germline V gene data show CDR1 as DFQATT and CDR2 as SNEGSKA (reference sequence).

The V gene is TRBV5-4, the J gene TRBJ2-7, with D possibly being TRBD1 (6 bases). V shed 4 bases and J shed 1 base, with 15 bases lying between them. The CDR3 has 15 amino acids. Germline assignment: CDR1 SGHNT and CDR2 YYREEE (reference sequence). The chain's CDR3 is CASSTYDRRSYEQYF. The DNA of the CDR3 is TGTGCCAGCAGCACGTATGACAGGCGGTCCTACGAGCAGTACTTC.